Each of the 5 T cell receptor beta chains below was sequenced from the same sample in a study of molecular identifiers for immune sequencing clone quantification. Each CDR3 protein is one row after TCRdb ran MiXCR on the PCR reads. The sample yields roughly 630,000 distinct CDR3 sequences, over 25% seen once. Sequences were obtained from naive CD8+ T cells from blood, with Jurkat cell RNA spiked in. As to subset: FACS-sorted CD8+CD4-CCR7+CD45RA+ naive T cells. The source of these receptors is a human donor in good health. Some libraries in this study had Jurkat cell RNA spiked in.

This clonotype was seen repeatedly, ten times or more. This chain joins TRBV23-1 and TRBJ2-7; D uncertain. TRBV23-1 counts as an open reading frame of uncertain function. This CDR3 contains 16 residues. V dropped 0 bases and J dropped 4 bases, with 16 bases sitting between them. The CDR3 loop is CASSQSHPPVGYEQYF. In DNA, the CDR3 is TGCGCCAGCAGTCAATCACACCCTCCCGTGGGGTACGAGCAGTACTTC.

This clonotype was seen only a few times. V and J are TRBV2 and TRBJ2-3, with D unclear. The CDR3 has 16 amino acids. With 7 bases removed from V and 0 bases from J, the gap between germline ends came to 17 bases. Per germline, CDR1 SNHLY and CDR2 FYNNEI. The CDR3 nucleotides read TGTGCCAGCAACTTCGAAACCACAACTAGCACAGATACGCAGTATTTT. Protein sequence: CASNFETTTSTDTQYF.

This clonotype was seen many times. The rearrangement links TRBV6-6 to TRBJ1-5; D ambiguous. Germline-derived CDR1 and CDR2 are MNHNY and SVGAGI (reference sequence). Trimming cost V 7 bases and J 2 bases, with 15 bases left between them. This CDR3 has 15 amino acids. The CDR3: CASIPDPYGNQPQHF. The CDR3 nucleotides are TGTGCCAGCATTCCGGACCCTTATGGCAATCAGCCCCAGCATTTT.

This clonotype has a count of ten or more. V is TRBV4-1 and J is TRBJ1-2; D unclear. CDR1 is MGHRA, CDR2 YSYEKL, per germline. This CDR3 spans 18 amino acids. The V gene lost 1 base and the J gene lost 4 bases, with 22 bases spanning the gap. Here the CDR3 DNA reads TGCGCCAGCAGCCAAGGATCCACGGTGGGAGGGAGGGCCTATGGCTACACCTTC. Residues: CASSQGSTVGGRAYGYTF.

This chain connects TRBV19 to TRBJ1-5; D ambiguous. Germline loops: CDR1 LNHDA, CDR2 SQIVND (reference sequence). The CDR3 loop spans 17 amino acids. The V and J ends lost 1 base and 3 bases respectively, with 16 bases between them. The CDR3 DNA is TGTGCCAGTAGTATAGGTACACATCACAGTGACAATCAGCCCCAGCATTTT. Protein product: CASSIGTHHSDNQPQHF.